Detailed here is one TCR beta chain. What it binds is unknown. The sample comes from a study of shared clonotypes between healthy human individuals. The study, taken as a whole, reports: Naive CD4 clonotype sharing across several donors was 5% to 6%. Larger estimated richness was generally seen in naive subsets than in memory subsets. The represented genetic and exposure-history diversity was limited by the small number of donors.

Naive CD8 isolation took CD45RO-negative cells positively selected for CCR7 and excluded terminally differentiated effector memory CD45RA+ cells. Germline lookup yields CDR1 SGHNT and CDR2 YYREEE (reference sequence). Trimming took 3 bases from V and 0 from J, leaving 13 bases between them. This CDR3 comprises 16 residues. The assay was immunoSEQ multiplex PCR, and TCRdb's table has in-frame clones only and misses some. The table lists hundreds of thousands of clones, about 95% of them singletons, with about 0.11% in the top ten. The specimen sequenced was naive CD8+ T cells sorted from blood. This TCR was sampled from a woman aged 25-40 years in good health. The V gene is TRBV5-4, the J gene TRBJ2-1, with D hard to call. CDR3 in amino acids: CASSSDGPSSYNEQFF. The CDR3 DNA reads as TGTGCCAGCAGCTCGGATGGTCCGAGCTCCTACAATGAGCAGTTCTTC.